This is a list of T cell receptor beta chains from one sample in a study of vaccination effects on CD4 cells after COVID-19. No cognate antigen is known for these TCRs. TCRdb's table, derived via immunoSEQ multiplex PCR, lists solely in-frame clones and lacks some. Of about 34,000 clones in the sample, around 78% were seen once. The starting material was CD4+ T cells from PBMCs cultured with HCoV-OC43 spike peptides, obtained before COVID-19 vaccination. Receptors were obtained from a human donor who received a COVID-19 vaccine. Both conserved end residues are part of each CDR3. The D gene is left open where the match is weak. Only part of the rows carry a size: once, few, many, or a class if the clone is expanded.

CDR3: CASRTGGFSTDTQYF
DNA: TGTGCCAGCAGAACGGGTGGGTTTAGCACAGATACGCAGTATTTT
J: TRBJ2-3
size: .
D: .
V: TRBV5-4

CDR3: CASSIRLAENTGELFF
DNA: TGTGCCAGCAGCATAAGACTAGCGGAGAACACCGGGGAGCTGTTTTTT
J: TRBJ2-2
size: .
D: TRBD2
V: TRBV7-6

CDR3: CASSLAQGAGREQYF
DNA: TGCGCCAGCAGCTTGGCTCAGGGGGCCGGTCGGGAGCAGTACTTC
J: TRBJ2-7
size: .
D: TRBD1
V: TRBV5-1

CDR3: CASSLFHSNTF
DNA: TGTGCCAGCAGCTTATTCCACAGTAACACCTTC
J: TRBJ1-2
size: .
D: .
V: TRBV7-2

CDR3: CASSGNRVANEKLFF
DNA: TGTGCCAGCAGTGGGAACAGGGTTGCTAATGAAAAACTGTTTTTT
J: TRBJ1-4
size: .
D: .
V: TRBV2

CDR3: CASRTGWTVNSPLHF
DNA: TGTGCCAGCAGGACGGGCTGGACAGTTAATTCACCCCTCCACTTT
J: TRBJ1-6
size: .
D: .
V: TRBV2

CDR3: CASSPKGAANEKLFF
DNA: TGCGCCAGCAGCCCGAAGGGGGCAGCTAATGAAAAACTGTTTTTT
J: TRBJ1-4
size: .
D: TRBD1
V: TRBV5-1

CDR3: CASSSNRYGLNTEAFF
DNA: TGTGCCAGCAGCTCCAACCGGTATGGGCTGAACACTGAAGCTTTCTTT
J: TRBJ1-1
size: .
D: .
V: TRBV13

CDR3: CASSQDLSGEGEETQYF
DNA: TGTGCCAGCAGCCAAGATCTATCGGGCGAGGGGGAAGAGACCCAGTACTTC
J: TRBJ2-5
size: few
D: .
V: TRBV4-2

CDR3: CASSLGVQGQLNYGYTF
DNA: TGCGCCAGCAGCTTAGGAGTCCAGGGTCAATTAAACTATGGCTACACCTTC
J: TRBJ1-2
size: few
D: .
V: TRBV5-1

CDR3: CASSSPGVDTQYF
DNA: TGTGCCAGCAGCTCCCCCGGTGTCGATACGCAGTATTTT
J: TRBJ2-3
size: .
D: .
V: TRBV7-2

CDR3: CASSGPVTSLKETQYF
DNA: TGTGCCAGCAGTGGGCCAGTGACTTCTTTGAAGGAGACCCAGTACTTC
J: TRBJ2-5
size: .
D: .
V: TRBV2

CDR3: CASGPRQGGYGYTF
DNA: TGTGCTAGTGGTCCCAGACAGGGGGGCTATGGCTACACCTTC
J: TRBJ1-2
size: .
D: TRBD1
V: TRBV12-5

CDR3: CASSPIGQSNQPQHF
DNA: TGTGCCAGCTCACCTATCGGACAGTCCAATCAGCCCCAGCATTTT
J: TRBJ1-5
size: few
D: .
V: TRBV18

CDR3: CASSFSRENEQYF
DNA: TGTGCCAGCAGCTTTTCGCGGGAAAACGAGCAGTACTTC
J: TRBJ2-7
size: .
D: .
V: TRBV5-4

CDR3: CASSPGGEGQPQHF
DNA: TGCGCCAGCAGCCCCGGGGGGGAAGGGCAGCCCCAGCATTTT
J: TRBJ1-5
size: .
D: .
V: TRBV5-1

CDR3: CASGPGEVNTEAFF
DNA: TGCGCCAGCGGTCCGGGAGAGGTGAACACTGAAGCTTTCTTT
J: TRBJ1-1
size: .
D: .
V: TRBV5-1

CDR3: CAWSWVQRSSYNEQFF
DNA: TGTGCCTGGAGTTGGGTGCAGCGGAGCTCCTACAATGAGCAGTTCTTC
J: TRBJ2-1
size: .
D: .
V: TRBV30

CDR3: CASSPVGGGYGYTF
DNA: TGTGCCAGCAGCCCCGTTGGGGGGGGCTATGGCTACACCTTC
J: TRBJ1-2
size: .
D: .
V: TRBV7-2

CDR3: CASSEGQAQRGYGYTF
DNA: TGTGCCAGCAGCGAGGGACAGGCACAACGTGGCTATGGCTACACCTTC
J: TRBJ1-2
size: .
D: TRBD1
V: TRBV2

CDR3: CASRLQGQRGPDYNEQFF
DNA: TGTGCCAGCAGACTCCAGGGCCAGCGGGGTCCGGACTACAATGAGCAGTTCTTC
J: TRBJ2-1
size: .
D: TRBD2
V: TRBV25-1

CDR3: CASNPTGGSGRGRYEQYF
DNA: TGCGCCAGCAACCCGACGGGGGGATCGGGTCGCGGCCGCTACGAGCAGTACTTC
J: TRBJ2-7
size: .
D: TRBD2
V: TRBV5-1

CDR3: CAISDSGGHYNEQFF
DNA: TGTGCCATCAGTGATAGCGGGGGCCATTACAATGAGCAGTTCTTC
J: TRBJ2-1
size: .
D: TRBD2
V: TRBV10-3

CDR3: CASSGTGGNYGYTF
DNA: TGCGCCAGCAGCGGGACAGGGGGCAACTATGGCTACACCTTC
J: TRBJ1-2
size: few
D: TRBD1
V: TRBV5-1

CDR3: CASSNREPFTDTQYF
DNA: TGCGCCAGCAGCAACCGGGAACCTTTCACAGATACGCAGTATTTT
J: TRBJ2-3
size: .
D: .
V: TRBV5-1

CDR3: CSAGPQETQYF
DNA: TGCAGTGCGGGTCCTCAAGAGACCCAGTACTTC
J: TRBJ2-5
size: .
D: .
V: TRBV20-1

CDR3: CASIGGRFTGELFF
DNA: TGTGCCAGCATAGGGGGTCGTTTCACCGGGGAGCTGTTTTTT
J: TRBJ2-2
size: few
D: .
V: TRBV7-9

CDR3: CASSLTGGTSTDTQYF
DNA: TGTGCCAGCAGCCTCACAGGGGGAACCAGCACAGATACGCAGTATTTT
J: TRBJ2-3
size: .
D: TRBD1
V: TRBV7-2

CDR3: CASSYDGMRNQPQHF
DNA: TGTGCCAGCAGTTACGACGGGATGAGGAATCAGCCCCAGCATTTT
J: TRBJ1-5
size: .
D: .
V: TRBV6-6

CDR3: CAWSRGQTRGGKLFF
DNA: TGTGCCTGGAGTAGGGGCCAGACGCGGGGTGGAAAACTGTTTTTT
J: TRBJ1-4
size: .
D: .
V: TRBV30

CDR3: CATAGTGHTGELFF
DNA: TGTGCCACCGCGGGGACAGGGCACACCGGGGAGCTGTTTTTT
J: TRBJ2-2
size: .
D: TRBD1
V: TRBV10-3

CDR3: CPVRDSVYEQYF
DNA: TGTCCTGTCCGAGACAGCGTCTACGAGCAGTACTTC
J: TRBJ2-7
size: once
D: .
V: TRBV18

CDR3: CASSLAWNYGYTF
DNA: TGTGCCAGCAGCTTAGCATGGAACTATGGCTACACCTTC
J: TRBJ1-2
size: .
D: .
V: TRBV7-2

CDR3: CASSIKGPSSGNTIYF
DNA: TGTGCCAGTAGTATCAAGGGGCCGAGCTCTGGAAACACCATATATTTT
J: TRBJ1-3
size: few
D: .
V: TRBV19

CDR3: CASSFRTGALNTEAFF
DNA: TGTGCCAGCAGCTTCCGGACAGGGGCCTTGAACACTGAAGCTTTCTTT
J: TRBJ1-1
size: .
D: TRBD1
V: TRBV7-2

CDR3: CASSPMGVSTDTQYF
DNA: TGTGCCAGCAGCCCCATGGGGGTGAGCACAGATACGCAGTATTTT
J: TRBJ2-3
size: .
D: .
V: TRBV6-2/TRBV6-3

CDR3: CASSFEGDPLEKLFF
DNA: TGCGCCAGCAGCTTTGAAGGGGACCCCCTTGAAAAACTGTTTTTT
J: TRBJ1-4
size: .
D: .
V: TRBV5-1

CDR3: CASSLYGNTQYF
DNA: TGTGCCAGCAGCTTATATGGGAACACGCAGTATTTT
J: TRBJ2-3
size: .
D: .
V: TRBV11-2

CDR3: CASDREGSGNTIYF
DNA: TGTGCCTCAGACAGGGAAGGCTCTGGAAACACCATATATTTT
J: TRBJ1-3
size: .
D: TRBD1
V: TRBV10-3

CDR3: CASSLGAGSSTEAFF
DNA: TGTGCCAGCAGCTTGGGAGCAGGGAGCTCCACTGAAGCTTTCTTT
J: TRBJ1-1
size: once
D: .
V: TRBV5-4

CDR3: CSVTGLGDRDEQFF
DNA: TGCAGCGTCACGGGACTAGGGGACAGGGATGAGCAGTTCTTC
J: TRBJ2-1
size: .
D: .
V: TRBV29-1

CDR3: CASSPNSGGVYNEQFF
DNA: TGTGCCAGCAGCCCGAATAGCGGGGGGGTTTACAATGAGCAGTTCTTC
J: TRBJ2-1
size: .
D: TRBD2
V: TRBV7-3

CDR3: CASSLWGTDTQYF
DNA: TGTGCCAGCAGCTTGTGGGGTACAGATACGCAGTATTTT
J: TRBJ2-3
size: .
D: .
V: TRBV5-6

CDR3: CASSLDRPGIQYF
DNA: TGTGCCAGCAGCTTAGACCGCCCGGGGATCCAGTACTTC
J: TRBJ2-5
size: .
D: .
V: TRBV7-3

CDR3: CASTISGGNTGELFF
DNA: TGTGCCAGCACGATAAGTGGGGGGAACACCGGGGAGCTGTTTTTT
J: TRBJ2-2
size: few
D: .
V: TRBV2

CDR3: CASSLGTSGYNEQFF
DNA: TGCGCCAGCAGCTTGGGGACTAGCGGTTACAATGAGCAGTTCTTC
J: TRBJ2-1
size: .
D: TRBD2
V: TRBV5-1